What follows are 26 T cell receptor beta chains derived from one specimen sequenced in a study of cytomegalovirus exposure and HLA in healthy donors. The PCR used 60 Vbeta and 13 Jbeta primers. Clones were sequenced by immunoSEQ multiplex PCR, and TCRdb holds only the in-frame ones, with some missing. This table holds 90,000 to 120,000 clones, 55% to 75% found once. The sequenced sample was PBMCs. The receptors derive from a man aged 25 to 45 in good health and CMV-seropositive.

The V and J genes are TRBV7-9 and TRBJ2-5, with 7 bases fitting TRBD1. This CDR3 comprises 14 residues. Germline assignment: CDR1 SEHNR and CDR2 FQNEAQ (reference sequence). Trimming removed 0 bases from V and 5 bases from J; junction bases left unmatched: 3. The CDR3 DNA reads TGTGCCAGCAGCTTAGCAGGGGGCGATGAGACCCAGTACTTC. This encodes CASSLAGGDETQYF. Complete variable domain (other parts from reference TRBV7-9 and TRBJ2-5): DTGVSQNPRHKITKRGQNVTFRCDPISEHNRLYWYRQTLGQGPEFLTYFQNEAQLEKSRLLSDRFSAERPKGSFSTLEIQRTEQGDSAMYLCASSLAGGDETQYFGPGTRLLVL.

The chain joins TRBV7-9 to TRBJ2-7; possibly TRBD1 for D (5 bases). V lost 5 bases, J lost 3 bases, and 20 bases lay in between. CDR1 is SEHNR, CDR2 FQNEAQ, per germline (reference sequence). The CDR3 is 16 amino acids. CDR3 bases: TGTGCCAGCAGCCGTCCCTCGGCCAGGGCGAACTACGAGCAGTACTTC. Its protein product is CASSRPSARANYEQYF.

This chain connects TRBV29-1 to TRBJ2-3; possibly TRBD1 for D (6 bases). CDR1 is SQVTM and CDR2 is ANQGSEA in the germline V gene. The CDR3 consists of 13 residues. The V end was cut by 4 bases, the J end by 6 bases, with 14 bases between. CDR3 protein: CSVGTAPKDTQYF. The CDR3 DNA follows: TGCAGCGTTGGGACAGCCCCCAAGGATACGCAGTATTTT.

This clone was observed a few times. The rearrangement links TRBV27 to TRBJ2-5; TRBD2 aligns across 11 bases. The CDR3 totals 18 residues. Germline assignment: CDR1 MNHEY and CDR2 SMNVEV (reference sequence). J lost 4 bases, V lost 6 bases, and 16 bases had no gene match. This CDR3 is CASSPLLSSGGYRETQYF. Written as DNA, the CDR3 is TGTGCCAGCAGCCCTTTGTTATCTAGCGGGGGGTATAGAGAGACCCAGTACTTC.

This clone was seen more than once but under ten times. V usage is TRBV27 and J usage is TRBJ1-4; unclear D gene. Trimming pared 5 bases from V and 5 bases from J, leaving 15 bases between. The length of the CDR3 is 15 residues. Germline V gives CDR1 MNHEY, CDR2 SMNVEV (reference sequence). The CDR3 DNA reads TGTGCCAGCAGTGGCCAGGAGAGGAGGAATGAAAAACTGTTTTTT. Translation gives CASSGQERRNEKLFF.

The rearrangement uses TRBV13 and TRBJ2-3, with TRBD2 matching over 12 bases. Unmatched junction bases numbered 5, after V lost 5 bases and J lost 2 bases. This CDR3 has 16 amino acids. Germline CDR1 and CDR2: PRHDT and FYEKMQ (reference sequence). The CDR3 region is CASSQTSGGITDTQYF. The CDR3 DNA follows: TGTGCCAGCAGCCAGACTAGCGGGGGAATCACAGATACGCAGTATTTT.

This clone has a handful of counts. This rearrangement joins TRBV19 to TRBJ2-1; D not resolved. Germline CDR1 and CDR2: LNHDA and SQIVND (reference sequence). The length of the CDR3 is 14 residues. V lost 0 bases, J lost 8 bases, and 11 bases lay in between. The chain's CDR3 is CASSIDRGGDEQFF. In DNA, the CDR3 is TGTGCCAGTAGTATAGATCGAGGTGGCGATGAGCAGTTCTTC.

This clone appeared a few times. The genes are TRBV13 and TRBJ2-4; 7 nucleotides match TRBD1. In germline, CDR1 is PRHDT, CDR2 FYEKMQ (reference sequence). V gave up 5 bases and J gave up 7 bases; unmatched junction bases: 8. The CDR3 has 14 amino acids. CDR3 region: CASSLSRGRNIQYF. CDR3 sequence (DNA): TGTGCCAGCAGCCTATCAAGGGGGCGCAACATTCAGTACTTC.

The chain employs TRBV4-1 and TRBJ2-3, with TRBD2 identical over 14 bases. With 4 bases clipped from V and 3 bases from J, the junction kept 6 bases outside the gene matches. The CDR3 is 17 amino acids. Germline loops: CDR1 MGHRA, CDR2 YSYEKL. The CDR3 region has the DNA TGCGCCAGCAGCCTTCCGACTAGCGGGGGGGCAACAGATACGCAGTATTTT. Encoded protein: CASSLPTSGGATDTQYF.

The chain is built from TRBV7-8 and TRBJ1-2; D ambiguous. Germline V gene sequence: CDR1 SGHVS, CDR2 FQNEAQ. V lost 1 base to trimming and J lost 5 bases, with 8 bases between them. CDR3 length equals 13 residues. The CDR3 spells CASSLVAEYGYTF. The DNA of the CDR3 is TGTGCCAGCAGCTTAGTGGCCGAATATGGCTACACCTTC.

The V gene is TRBV5-1, the J gene TRBJ2-6; D gene ambiguous. Germline V lookup: CDR1 SGHRS, CDR2 YFSETQ. The CDR3 runs 15 residues. Trimming cost V 0 bases and J 4 bases, with 8 bases left between them. The CDR3 sequence is CASSLGASGANVLTF. CDR3 DNA: TGCGCCAGCAGCTTGGGAGCAAGCGGGGCCAACGTCCTGACTTTC.

The sample holds a few counts of this clone. The CDR3 DNA reads TGTGCCAGCAGGCGTTCGGTAGCGGGGGGGGGAAATGAGCAGTTCTTC. This encodes CASRRSVAGGGNEQFF. The V call is TRBV5-4, the J call TRBJ2-1; 11 bases line up with TRBD2. This CDR3 has 16 residues. The trim removed 5 bases at V and 7 bases at J, leaving 11 bases unmatched. The V gene's germline CDR1 is SGHNT and CDR2 YYREEE (reference sequence).

This clone came up once. This chain connects TRBV7-9 to TRBJ2-1, with 7 nucleotides matching TRBD1. CDR1 and CDR2 from the germline V gene are SEHNR and FQNEAQ (reference sequence). The CDR3 covers 12 residues. The ends lost 5 bases at V and 10 bases at J; junction bases unmatched: 5. The CDR3 region has the DNA TGTGCCAGCAGCCGACAGGGCGGGGAGCAGTTCTTC. Amino acids: CASSRQGGEQFF.

The sample holds a few counts of this clone. The genes are TRBV6-6 and TRBJ2-7, with TRBD1 identical over 8 bases. V trimming: 8 bases; J trimming: 0 bases; junction bases outside the gene matches: 6. The CDR3 contains 14 residues. Per the germline V gene, CDR1 is MNHNY and CDR2 is SVGAGI (reference sequence). The CDR3 DNA reads as TGTGCCAGCCGGGCAGGGGGCCACTCCTACGAGCAGTACTTC. Translated, it gives CASRAGGHSYEQYF.

The chain combines TRBV4-2 with TRBJ2-1; D is uncertain. Trimming took 1 base from V and 5 from J, leaving 9 bases between them. Germline-derived CDR1 and CDR2 are LGHNA and YNFKEQ. This CDR3 region has 14 residues. CDR3 in amino acids: CASSQAHSNNEQFF. CDR3 in DNA: TGTGCCAGCAGCCAAGCTCACAGCAACAATGAGCAGTTCTTC.

CDR3 residues: CASSSPAGGSQAFF. For the CDR3, the DNA is TGCGCCAGCAGCTCGCCCGCAGGGGGCTCGCAAGCTTTCTTT. The chain has TRBV5-1 and TRBJ1-1; TRBD1 aligns across 8 bases. CDR3 size: 14 residues. Germline CDR1 is SGHRS and CDR2 is YFSETQ. With 3 bases clipped from V and 9 bases from J, the junction kept 10 bases outside the gene matches. The full variable domain, completed using reference TRBV5-1 and TRBJ1-1, is KAGVTQTPRYLIKTRGQQVTLSCSPISGHRSVSWYQQTPGQGLQFLFEYFSETQRNKGNFPGRFSGRQFSNSRSEMNVSTLELGDSALYLCASSSPAGGSQAFFGQGTRLTVV.

The CDR3 protein is CATRKREDGTDTQYF. The CDR3 DNA follows: TGTGCCACCCGGAAAAGGGAGGACGGAACAGATACGCAGTATTTT. The chain combines TRBV6-1 with TRBJ2-3, with D possibly being TRBD2 (6 bases). Germline CDR1 is MNHNS and CDR2 is SASEGT. The CDR3 has 15 residues. V was clipped by 10 bases and J by 3 bases, with 20 bases between them.

In its sample, this clone was seen once. V and J are TRBV2 and TRBJ1-2; 8 bases match TRBD1. Trimming took 6 bases from V and 6 from J; bases not matched to a gene: 9. Germline V gene data show CDR1 as SNHLY and CDR2 as FYNNEI. The CDR3 is 14 residues long. The CDR3 DNA is TGTGCCAGCAGCCCTTCGACAGGGGATGATGGCTACACCTTC. The encoded protein is CASSPSTGDDGYTF.

The chain is built from TRBV7-9 and TRBJ2-7; D may be TRBD2 (6 bases). CDR3 length: 15 amino acids. Trimming removed 5 bases from V and 6 bases from J, with 20 bases in between. In germline, CDR1 is SEHNR, CDR2 FQNEAQ (reference sequence). The CDR3 sequence: CASSTWGLDQSEQYF. CDR3 DNA sequence: TGTGCCAGCAGCACGTGGGGACTGGATCAGAGCGAGCAGTACTTC.

V and J are TRBV6-1 and TRBJ1-1, with 7 nucleotides matching TRBD1. This CDR3 is 12 amino acids long. The V segment lost 5 bases and the J segment 6 bases; nucleotides outside the gene matches: 3. Looked up from germline, CDR1 is MNHNS and CDR2 is SASEGT. The CDR3 sequence is CASSRGTAEAFF. The CDR3 DNA reads as TGTGCCAGCAGTCGAGGGACAGCTGAAGCTTTCTTT.

V and J are TRBV19 and TRBJ1-1; tentative D call: TRBD1 (5 bases). The CDR3 consists of 13 residues. The germline CDR1 and CDR2 sequences are LNHDA and SQIVND (reference sequence). Trimming removed 3 bases from V and 5 bases from J, with 10 bases in between. The CDR3 sequence: CASSITGKTEAFF. As DNA, the CDR3 is TGTGCCAGTAGTATCACAGGTAAAACTGAAGCTTTCTTT.

The V and J genes are TRBV4-1 and TRBJ1-1; no clear D gene. The CDR3 length is 15 residues. Trimming removed 4 bases from V and 5 bases from J, with 17 bases in between. Germline assignment: CDR1 MGHRA and CDR2 YSYEKL. As DNA, the CDR3 is TGCGCCAGCAGCCTTACCGGGTCGTACGTGACTGAAGCTTTCTTT. It specifies CASSLTGSYVTEAFF.

The chain combines TRBV10-3 with TRBJ2-5; TRBD2 matches at 7 bases. V was pared by 8 bases and J by 3 bases, with 3 bases of the junction left unmatched. This CDR3 has 12 amino acids. Per germline, CDR1 ENHRY and CDR2 SYGVKD. The DNA of the CDR3 is TGTGCCATCGGCGGGGGAGAAGAGACCCAGTACTTC. Its translation: CAIGGGEETQYF.

The chain links TRBV14 to TRBJ1-2, with TRBD1 matching 8 bases. Germline V CDR1 and CDR2: SGHDN, FVKESK. The CDR3 runs to 15 residues. The V and J ends lost 1 base and 3 bases, in that order; junction bases with no gene match: 4. In DNA form, the CDR3 reads TGTGCCAGCAGCCAAGTTGACAGGGGATACTATGGCTACACCTTC. This gives the protein CASSQVDRGYYGYTF.

The genes are TRBV5-1 and TRBJ2-3; 12 bases are a match to TRBD2. Germline CDR1 is SGHRS and CDR2 is YFSETQ. With V trimmed by 8 bases and J by 2 bases, 6 bases remained unmatched. The CDR3 extends over 15 amino acids. CDR3 nucleotides: TGCGCCAGTAGGACTAGCGGGGACCCCACAGATACGCAGTATTTT. Translating gives CASRTSGDPTDTQYF.

This chain joins TRBV15 and TRBJ2-5; 14 bases line up with TRBD2. V trimming: 3 bases; J trimming: 5 bases; junction bases outside the gene matches: 8. Per germline, CDR1 LNHNV and CDR2 YYDKDF (reference sequence). This CDR3 is built from 17 residues. Here the CDR3 DNA reads TGTGCCACCAGCAGCTGGACTAGCGGGGGGATGACGGAGACCCAGTACTTC. Protein product: CATSSWTSGGMTETQYF. The full variable domain, in which reference TRBV15 and TRBJ2-5 provide the parts outside the CDR3, is DAMVIQNPRYQVTQFGKPVTLSCSQTLNHNVMYWYQQKSSQAPKLLFHYYDKDFNNEADTPDNFQSRRPNTSFCFLDIRSPGLGDTAMYLCATSSWTSGGMTETQYFGPGTRLLVL.